This T cell receptor (beta chain) was identified during a study of T-cell reconstitution after alpha-beta-depleted transplantation in children. General observations from the study: Roughly two months post-transplant, alpha-beta T cells reportedly originated from several hundred graft clones that had expanded.

A TCRbeta library incorporating unique molecular identifiers was prepared. TCRdb used MiXCR to reprocess the PCR reads, holding one entry per CDR3 protein. The sample has fewer than 400,000 distinct CDR3 sequences, more than 20% seen once. This clonotype was counted between two and nine times. Its target is unknown. This receptor was taken from a male patient between 10 and 17 years old who had a stem cell transplant for acute lymphoblastic leukemia, so the T cells may come from the graft donor. Sequenced here: PBMCs, mostly from graft donor cells, sampled 180 days after TCRalphabeta/CD19-depleted stem cell transplant.

CDR3 in amino acids: CASSFGAGGLNEQFF. The CDR3 DNA is TGTGCCAGCAGTTTCGGGGCGGGAGGGCTAAATGAGCAGTTCTTC. The chain is built from TRBV12-3 or TRBV12-4 and TRBJ2-1; 9 bases align to TRBD2. The trim removed 3 bases at V and 7 bases at J, leaving 7 bases unmatched. The CDR3 covers 15 residues.